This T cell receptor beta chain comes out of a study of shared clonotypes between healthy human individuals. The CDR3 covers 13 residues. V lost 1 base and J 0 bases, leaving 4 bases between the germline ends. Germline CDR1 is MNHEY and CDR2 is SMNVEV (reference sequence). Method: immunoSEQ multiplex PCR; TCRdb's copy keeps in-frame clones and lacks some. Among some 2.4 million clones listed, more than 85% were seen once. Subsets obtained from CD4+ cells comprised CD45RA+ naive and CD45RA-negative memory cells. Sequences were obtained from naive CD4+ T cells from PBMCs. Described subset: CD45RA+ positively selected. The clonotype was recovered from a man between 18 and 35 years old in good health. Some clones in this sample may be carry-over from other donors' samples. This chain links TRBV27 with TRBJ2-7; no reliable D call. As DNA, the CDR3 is TGTGCCAGCAGTTTATTTTTCTCCTACGAGCAGTACTTC. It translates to CASSLFFSYEQYF.